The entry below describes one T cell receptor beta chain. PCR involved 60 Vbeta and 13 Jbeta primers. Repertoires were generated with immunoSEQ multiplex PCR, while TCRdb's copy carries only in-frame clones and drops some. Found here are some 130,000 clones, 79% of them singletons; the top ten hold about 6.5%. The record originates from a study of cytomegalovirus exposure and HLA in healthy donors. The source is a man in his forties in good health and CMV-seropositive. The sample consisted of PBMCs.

DNA for the CDR3: TGCGCCAGCAGCTTGGCTAGCGGGCCCCAGGACAATGAGCAGTTCTTC. Protein product: CASSLASGPQDNEQFF. The rearrangement links TRBV5-1 to TRBJ2-1; 8 nucleotides agree with TRBD2. Germline V gene sequence: CDR1 SGHRS, CDR2 YFSETQ. The CDR3 sequence is 16 residues long. V lost 0 bases to trimming and J lost 5 bases; unmatched junction nucleotides: 7.